This T cell receptor (beta chain) comes out of a study of glioma-infiltrating T cells after dendritic cell vaccination. Before vaccination, two weeks after the third vaccination, and at progression, PBMC were collected. The immunoSEQ assay amplified TCRB CDR3 from up to 2 ug DNA. Data came from immunoSEQ multiplex PCR; TCRdb stores just in-frame clones and leaves some out. Seen here are 90,000 to 100,000 clones, 79% observed once, and the top ten hold 5.5% to 7%. Losses at the gene ends were 7 bases for V and 4 bases for J; bases not matched to a gene: 17. Germline V gene sequence: CDR1 WSHSY, CDR2 SAAADI. CDR3 size: 18 residues. A remark on this clone: Its antigen is currently unknown.

The study, taken as a whole, reports: Longer survival after dendritic cell vaccination followed higher pretreatment TIL content.

The chain joins TRBV10-2 to TRBJ1-2; 11 bases are shared with TRBD1. The TCR sequence derives from a human donor with glioblastoma. Material: blood, obtained before dendritic cell vaccination. CDR3 sequence reads: CASTEQRDRGSRVYGYTF. CDR3 coding DNA: TGCGCCAGCACCGAGCAGAGGGACAGGGGGTCACGGGTCTATGGCTACACCTTC.